Listed here is a single T cell receptor (beta chain). Its antigen specificity is not known. No base qualities exist here, and no much larger clone lies one base off it. Samples from volunteer blood donors who had recovered from COVID-19 were contributed by a second Seattle source. The collaborating institutions used their own protocols to collect whole blood in K2EDTA tubes. For TCRbeta analysis, collaborator samples were shipped as frozen whole blood, as isolated PBMCs, or as DNA extracted from either sample type. The immunoSEQ Assay, a bias-controlled multiplex PCR, was used to amplify TCRbeta CDR3 regions from genomic DNA. Per the original workflow: The number of nucleated cells in each sample was estimated from the amplification of reference gene primers within the assay. Sequence reads were collapsed and filtered to measure the absolute abundance of every unique TCRbeta CDR3 rearrangement. For each sample, productive Simpson clonality was calculated as the square root of Simpson's diversity index across productive rearrangements. TCRdb obtained this table from immuneACCESS and retained in-frame rearrangements with V and J assigned. These tables miss some clones; where compared with another copy, unresolved V genes account for less than half of the shortfall, and the remainder is unexplained. V and J calls and clone size are those listed in that table; D and trimming were worked out from the DNA. The sample table contains roughly 250,000 clones; only one count was recorded for 86% of them. The biggest ten clones account for over 7.5% of the sample.

This sample stems from a study of blood T cell repertoires in COVID-19 (dated by TCRdb to about 2020). In terms of the full investigation: The collaborator samples originated in the United States, Italy and Spain and spanned the acute and convalescent phases of COVID-19. The prospective study material was composed of cDNA or gDNA derived from T cells, B-cell-depleted T cells, or PBMCs. The dataset comprised deeply sampled blood TCRbeta repertoires from subjects exposed to, actively infected with, or recovered from COVID-19. The repertoires were released in a freely available public database intended as a resource for research on the immune response to SARS-CoV-2. Samples were obtained from the ongoing ImmuneRACE study (first 160 participants) and from 1,254 subjects provided by 6 global collaborators. Sample metadata almost always included a de-identified subject ID, COVID-19 status, age in years and sex. Where HLA class I and class II types were available, the types were taken from metadata supplied by the sample provider, not from assay-based typing.

Overall study outcomes, separate from this receptor: The quantity of clinical and demographic metadata differed by source and by participant and was supplied without curation.

Per the germline V gene, SNHLY is the CDR1 and FYNNEI is the CDR2. Trimming at the junction amounts to 11 bases on V and 0 bases on J, and the germline ends lie 17 bases apart. The CDR3 sequence holds 14 residues, the cysteine and phenylalanine included. Only CDR3 DNA remains: 42 bases, in frame from the first base. The receptor was derived from a man aged 35-49 years who had recovered from COVID-19. The V and J segments used are TRBV2 and TRBJ2-7, with no reliable assignment of the D segment. The sequencing sample was made of peripheral blood. The base sequence is TGTGCCGCTTCCAAAAATGCGCTCTCCTACGAGCAGTACTTC. The resulting protein is CAASKNALSYEQYF.